The entry below describes one TCR beta chain. Some clones are missing from TCRdb's copy, which holds only in-frame ones; the method was immunoSEQ multiplex PCR. The table has approximately 150,000 clones, less than 95% seen once. The source of the sample is a study of T cell responses to AZD1222 COVID-19 vaccine. Source: peripheral blood, taken on day 0 of AZD1222 vaccination. This receptor was identified in an adult in good health.

CDR3 protein: CASSLARDRAFF. CDR3 coding DNA: TGTGCCAGCAGCTTAGCGCGGGACAGGGCGTTCTTC. The chain joins TRBV7-7 to TRBJ2-1; 9 bases are shared with TRBD1. Per the germline V gene, CDR1 is SSHAT and CDR2 is FNYEAQ (reference sequence). V shed 0 bases and J 15 bases; nucleotides not matched to a gene: 3. This CDR3 is 12 amino acids long. The whole variable domain, remainder taken from reference TRBV7-7 and TRBJ2-1, is GAGVSQSPRYKVTKRGQDVTLRCDPISSHATLYWYQQALGQGPEFLTYFNYEAQPDKSGLPSDRFSAERPEGSISTLTIQRTEQRDSAMYRCASSLARDRAFFGPGTRLTVL.